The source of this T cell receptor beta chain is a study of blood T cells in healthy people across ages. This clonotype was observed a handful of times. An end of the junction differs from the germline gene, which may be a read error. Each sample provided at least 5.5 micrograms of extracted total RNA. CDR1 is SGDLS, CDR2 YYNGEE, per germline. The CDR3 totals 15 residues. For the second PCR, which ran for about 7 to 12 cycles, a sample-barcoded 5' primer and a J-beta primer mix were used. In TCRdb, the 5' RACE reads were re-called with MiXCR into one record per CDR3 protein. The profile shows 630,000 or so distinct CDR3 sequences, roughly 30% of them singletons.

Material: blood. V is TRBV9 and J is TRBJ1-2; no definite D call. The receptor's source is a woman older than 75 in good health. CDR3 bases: TGTGCCGGCAGCGTAGGCCCCCATTTGAGGGCTGGCTACACCTTC. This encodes CAGSVGPHLRAGYTF. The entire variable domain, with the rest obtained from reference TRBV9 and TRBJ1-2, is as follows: DSGVTQTPKHLITATGQRVTLRCSPRSGDLSVYWYQQSLDQGLQFLIQYYNGEERAKGNILERFSAQQFPDLHSELNLSSLELGDSALYFCAGSVGPHLRAGYTFGSGTRLTVV.